The rows below give T cell receptor beta chains drawn from one sample of a study of T cells in Graves' hyperthyroidism and ophthalmopathy. MiXCR was run by TCRdb on the multiplex PCR reads, yielding one entry per CDR3 protein. The table shows fewer than 850,000 distinct CDR3 sequences, with 15% to 20% occurring only once. The sequenced sample consisted of blood. The receptors shown here come from a man in his fifties with Graves' hyperthyroidism. The CDR3 runs from the conserved cysteine through the conserved F or W. The D gene is left open where the match is weak. Not all rows give a size; the values are once, few, many and, for expanded clones, a class.

j_call d_call v_call clone_size cdr3_nt cdr3_aa
TRBJ2-2 TRBD1 TRBV12-3/TRBV12-4 NA TGTGCCAGCAGGAGGACAGGTGCCGGGGAGCTGTTTTTT CASRRTGAGELFF
TRBJ2-3 NA TRBV11-2 many TGTGCCAGCAGCTTTGCCACGAGCACAGATACGCAGTATTTT CASSFATSTDTQYF
TRBJ2-7 TRBD2 TRBV6-5 few TGTGCCAGCAGTTTGGGACTAGCGGGAGATTACTACGAGCAGTACTTC CASSLGLAGDYYEQYF
TRBJ1-1 NA TRBV7-8 many TGTGCCAGCCTTCGGGTTTTGAACACTGAAGCTTTCTTT CASLRVLNTEAFF
TRBJ2-1 NA TRBV6-1 few TGTGCCAGCAGTGAGGGCTTCTCCTACAATGAGCAGTTCTTC CASSEGFSYNEQFF
TRBJ2-1 NA TRBV2 NA TGTGCCAGCAGTGAATTATCGCTGGGGCGTAGTTTGCAGTTCTTC CASSELSLGRSLQFF
TRBJ2-5 NA TRBV5-1 few TGCGCCAGCAGCTTTGCAGGGGGGCAGACCCAGTACTTC CASSFAGGQTQYF
TRBJ2-5 NA TRBV2 few TGTGCCAGCAGTGAGGGTCAGCTGTGGACCCAGCACTTC CASSEGQLWTQHF
TRBJ2-5 TRBD2 TRBV6-2/TRBV6-3 many TGTGCCAGCAGTCGGTTCCTAGCGGGGAGGCCAGAGACCCAGTACTTC CASSRFLAGRPETQYF
TRBJ2-3 NA TRBV4-1 few TGCGCCAGCAGCCAGAACTCCCTCTCGGATACGCAGTATTTT CASSQNSLSDTQYF
TRBJ2-1 TRBD1 TRBV19 NA TGTGCCACTCAGTTCGCCGGGACAGTTCACAATGAGCAGTTCTTC CATQFAGTVHNEQFF
TRBJ1-1 NA TRBV19 few TGTGCCACCCAATTTGGCGGGGCCGCTGAAGCTTTCTTT CATQFGGAAEAFF
TRBJ2-1 TRBD2 TRBV6-1 many TGTGCCAGCATTCCGGGAGGGTTATACAATGAGCAGTTCTTC CASIPGGLYNEQFF
TRBJ2-7 NA TRBV6-1 many TGTGCCAGCAGTAAGCAGGGCGTCGGCGAGCAGTACTTC CASSKQGVGEQYF
TRBJ2-7 TRBD1 TRBV7-9 NA TGTGCCAGCAGCTTCAAGACAGGGGGCGCGGGGGCCTACGAGCAGTACTTC CASSFKTGGAGAYEQYF
TRBJ2-7 NA TRBV18 many TGTGCCAGCTCACCGAGTTCGGTTACCCACGAGCAGTACTTC CASSPSSVTHEQYF
TRBJ1-1 NA TRBV4-1 NA TGCGCCAGCAGCCAAGGGTTGAGGGGTACTGAAGCTTTCTTT CASSQGLRGTEAFF
TRBJ1-1 NA TRBV3-1 few TGTGCCAGCAGCCAAGAAGGACGGGGGGACACTGAAGCTTTCTTT CASSQEGRGDTEAFF
TRBJ1-1 NA TRBV11-3 many TGTGCCAGCAGCCGCCGGATGCCGGAGGGCCCTGAAGCTTTCTTT CASSRRMPEGPEAFF
TRBJ2-7 NA TRBV19 NA TGTGCCAGTAGTACCGAAAGACTGCCCACCTACGAGCAGTACTTC CASSTERLPTYEQYF
TRBJ2-7 TRBD1 TRBV2 many TGTGCCAGCACCCAACGGTCCGGGACAGGGTACTACGAGCAGTACTTC CASTQRSGTGYYEQYF
TRBJ2-7 NA TRBV6-1 NA TGTGCCAGCAGTAGGCAGATCCTATCCGACGAGCAGTACTTC CASSRQILSDEQYF
TRBJ2-1 NA TRBV27 many TGTGCCAGCAGTCGCCCCAAGGGGGTGGATGAGCAGTTCTTC CASSRPKGVDEQFF
TRBJ2-1 TRBD2 TRBV19 many TGTGCCAGTAGTCCCCGTGGCGGCGGGAGCTCCTACAATGAGCAGTTCTTC CASSPRGGGSSYNEQFF
TRBJ2-7 TRBD1 TRBV12-3/TRBV12-4 many TGTGCCAGCAGTTTAACGGGACAGGGGGTCTACGAGCAGTACTTC CASSLTGQGVYEQYF
TRBJ2-1 NA TRBV13 many TGTGCCAGCAGCTTAGGAGGGAGAGCTTACAATGAGCAGTTCTTC CASSLGGRAYNEQFF
TRBJ2-1 NA TRBV24-1 many TGTGCCACCACCGGGACTCACAATGAGCAGTTCTTC CATTGTHNEQFF
TRBJ1-6 NA TRBV19 NA TGTGCCAGTAGTATTGCCGCGTCGTTTTCACCCCTCCACTTT CASSIAASFSPLHF
TRBJ2-1 TRBD2 TRBV27 many TGTGCCAGCAGACTAGCGGGAGGGAAGGATGAGCAGTTCTTC CASRLAGGKDEQFF
TRBJ1-6 NA TRBV27 many TGTGCCAGCAGTTTGCTTCAGGGAAATTCACCCCTCCACTTT CASSLLQGNSPLHF
TRBJ1-5 TRBD1 TRBV12-3/TRBV12-4 many TGTGCCAGCAGTCCAACAGGGGGCCGGGGCAATCAGCCCCAGCATTTT CASSPTGGRGNQPQHF
TRBJ2-2 TRBD2 TRBV12-3/TRBV12-4 many TGTGCCAGCAGTTCGGGACTAGCGGGAGGGACCGGGGAGCTGTTTTTT CASSSGLAGGTGELFF
TRBJ1-1 NA TRBV5-1 many TGCGCCAGCAGCTTGGATTGGGTTGGCACTGAAGCTTTCTTT CASSLDWVGTEAFF
TRBJ2-7 NA TRBV6-2/TRBV6-3 many TGTGCCAGCAGTTACTCTCAGTCTCCCGGGACACCGTACGAGCAGTACTTC CASSYSQSPGTPYEQYF
TRBJ1-4 NA TRBV5-1 NA TGCGCCAGCAGGTGGGGGCGCAAGGCAACTAATGAAAAACTGTTTTTT CASRWGRKATNEKLFF
TRBJ1-1 TRBD1 TRBV7-2 NA TGTGCCACACGACGACAGGGGTATATGAACACTGAAGCTTTCTTT CATRRQGYMNTEAFF
TRBJ2-1 NA TRBV7-9 few TGTGCCAGCAGCTACGCAGGGGCGCCTGAGCAGTTCTTC CASSYAGAPEQFF
TRBJ2-1 NA TRBV28 few TGTGCCAGCACCACAGGTGGGGCGCCAATTGAGCAGTTCTTC CASTTGGAPIEQFF
TRBJ1-1 NA TRBV19 many TGTGCCAGTAGTCCTAACCGGGACCCACTATTGAACACTGAAGCTTTCTTT CASSPNRDPLLNTEAFF
TRBJ1-1 NA TRBV10-3 many TGTGCCATCAGTGAGTCGAATTTGGGCAGGGGAGAAAGGAACACTGAAGCTTTCTTT CAISESNLGRGERNTEAFF
TRBJ2-2 NA TRBV7-2 many TGTGCCAGCAGCCCATCTACCGGGACCTTAAACACCGGGGAGCTGTTTTTT CASSPSTGTLNTGELFF
TRBJ1-5 NA TRBV7-9 NA TGTGCCAGTACCCCTGACAGGAGCGAACAGCCCCAGCATTTT CASTPDRSEQPQHF
TRBJ2-4 TRBD1 TRBV18 few TGTGCCAGCTCACCCCCGGGACAGGGAATTCGCATTCAGTACTTC CASSPPGQGIRIQYF
TRBJ2-7 NA TRBV28 NA TGTGCCAGCAGTCCCGAGCGGGTATTTACTAACGAGCAGTACTTC CASSPERVFTNEQYF
TRBJ1-2 NA TRBV7-2 many TGTGCCAGCAGCTTGCTGGGGCGGGGGGGTAGCTATGGCTACACCTTC CASSLLGRGGSYGYTF